This T cell receptor (beta chain) originates from a study of OX40 agonist ivuxolimab in advanced cancers. For the study at large: Patients receiving dose escalation had hepatocellular carcinoma, melanoma, renal cell or head and neck cancer. Findings of the study overall: At doses 0.1 to 3.0 mg/kg, CD4+ and CD8+ clones expanded.

Profiling relied on immunoSEQ multiplex PCR, and the TCRdb table lists in-frame clones only, not all of them. The sample shows 75,000 to 100,000 clones, under 95% of them seen only once. This CDR3 has 14 amino acids. CDR1 and CDR2 (germline): LNHDA, SQIVND (reference sequence). The germline V and J ends were trimmed by 7 bases and 0 bases, with 7 bases remaining between them. As to this clone: Its antigen is not identified.

The chain employs TRBV19 and TRBJ2-6; D gene uncertain. This TCR came from an adult with an advanced solid tumor such as melanoma, head and neck, liver or kidney cancer. The sequenced sample was CD4+ or CD8+ T cells sorted from blood, obtained in a trial of the OX40 agonist ivuxolimab. CDR3 amino acids: CASNEFSGANVLTF. CDR3 sequence (DNA): TGTGCCAGTAATGAGTTCTCTGGGGCCAACGTCCTGACTTTC.